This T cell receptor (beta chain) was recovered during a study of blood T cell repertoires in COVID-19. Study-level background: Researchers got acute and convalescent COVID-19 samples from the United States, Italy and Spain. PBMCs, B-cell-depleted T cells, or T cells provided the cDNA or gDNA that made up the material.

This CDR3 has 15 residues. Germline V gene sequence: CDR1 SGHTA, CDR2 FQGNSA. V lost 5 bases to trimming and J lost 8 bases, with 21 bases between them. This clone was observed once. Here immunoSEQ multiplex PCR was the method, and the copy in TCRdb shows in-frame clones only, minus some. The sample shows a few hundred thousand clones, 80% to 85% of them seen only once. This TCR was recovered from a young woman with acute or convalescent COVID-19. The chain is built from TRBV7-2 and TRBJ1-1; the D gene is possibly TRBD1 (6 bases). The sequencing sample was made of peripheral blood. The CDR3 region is CASSRVGGAGMEAFF. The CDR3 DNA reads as TGTGCCAGCAGCCGCGTTGGGGGGGCCGGTATGGAAGCTTTCTTT.